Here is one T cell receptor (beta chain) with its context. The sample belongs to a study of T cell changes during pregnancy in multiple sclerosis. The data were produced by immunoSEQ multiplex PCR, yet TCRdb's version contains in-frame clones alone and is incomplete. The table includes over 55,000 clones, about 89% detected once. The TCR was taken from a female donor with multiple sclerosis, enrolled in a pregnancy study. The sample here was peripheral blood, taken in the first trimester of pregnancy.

In nucleotides, the CDR3 is TGCGCCAGCAGCTGGGGACAGAGCACTGAAGCTTTCTTT. Amino acid sequence: CASSWGQSTEAFF. The gene calls are TRBV5-1 and TRBJ1-1; TRBD1 matches 7 bases. The CDR3 is 13 residues long. Losses at the gene ends were 3 bases for V and 4 bases for J; bases not matched to a gene: 3. Germline V gene sequence: CDR1 SGHRS, CDR2 YFSETQ.